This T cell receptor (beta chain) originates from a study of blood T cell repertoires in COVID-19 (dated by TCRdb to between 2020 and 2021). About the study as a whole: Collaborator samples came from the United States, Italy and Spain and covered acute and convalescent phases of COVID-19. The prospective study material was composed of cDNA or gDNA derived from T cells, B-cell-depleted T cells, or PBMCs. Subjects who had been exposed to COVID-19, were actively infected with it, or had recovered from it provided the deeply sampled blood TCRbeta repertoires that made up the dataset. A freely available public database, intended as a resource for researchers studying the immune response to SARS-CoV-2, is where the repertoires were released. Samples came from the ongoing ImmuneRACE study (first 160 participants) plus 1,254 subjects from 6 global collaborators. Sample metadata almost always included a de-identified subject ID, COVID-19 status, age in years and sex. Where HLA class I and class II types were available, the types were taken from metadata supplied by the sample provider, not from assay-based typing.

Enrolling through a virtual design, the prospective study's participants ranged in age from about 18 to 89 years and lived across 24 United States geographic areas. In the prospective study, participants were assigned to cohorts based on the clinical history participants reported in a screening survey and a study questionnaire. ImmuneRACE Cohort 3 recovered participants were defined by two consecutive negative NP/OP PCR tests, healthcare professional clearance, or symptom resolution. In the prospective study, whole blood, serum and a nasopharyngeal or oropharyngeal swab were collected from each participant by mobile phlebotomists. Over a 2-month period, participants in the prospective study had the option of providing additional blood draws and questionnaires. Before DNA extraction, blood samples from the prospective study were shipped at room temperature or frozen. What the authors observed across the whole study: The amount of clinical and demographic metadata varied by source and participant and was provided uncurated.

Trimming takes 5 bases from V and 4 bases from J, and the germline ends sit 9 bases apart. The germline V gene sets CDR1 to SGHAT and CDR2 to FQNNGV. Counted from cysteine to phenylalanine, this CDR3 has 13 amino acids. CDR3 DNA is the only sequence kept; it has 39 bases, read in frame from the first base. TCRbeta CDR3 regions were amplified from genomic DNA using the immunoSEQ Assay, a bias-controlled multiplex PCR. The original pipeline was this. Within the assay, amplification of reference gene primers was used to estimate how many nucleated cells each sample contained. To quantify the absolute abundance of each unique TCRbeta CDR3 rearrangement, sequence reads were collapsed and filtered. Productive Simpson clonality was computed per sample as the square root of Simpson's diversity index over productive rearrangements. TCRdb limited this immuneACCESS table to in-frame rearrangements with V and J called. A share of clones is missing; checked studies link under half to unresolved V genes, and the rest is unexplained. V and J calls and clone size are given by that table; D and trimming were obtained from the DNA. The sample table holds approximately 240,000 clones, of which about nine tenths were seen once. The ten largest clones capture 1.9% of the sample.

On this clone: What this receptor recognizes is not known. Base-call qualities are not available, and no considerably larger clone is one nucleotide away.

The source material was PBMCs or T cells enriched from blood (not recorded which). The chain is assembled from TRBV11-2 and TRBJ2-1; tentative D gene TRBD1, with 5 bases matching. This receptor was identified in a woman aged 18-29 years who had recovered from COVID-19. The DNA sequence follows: TGTGCCAGCAGCCTGGGGCAATACAATGAGCAGTTCTTC. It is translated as CASSLGQYNEQFF.